This passage covers 18 T cell receptor beta chains from one sample sequenced in a study of cytomegalovirus exposure and HLA in healthy donors. Primers for the PCR totalled 60 Vbeta and 13 Jbeta. Measured with immunoSEQ multiplex PCR; TCRdb has only the in-frame clones, and not every one. The data contain roughly 150,000 clones, approximately 80% of them seen just once; the ten biggest clones take up more than 1.5%. Sequencing was done on a sample of PBMCs. The origin of the receptors is a woman in her late teens or twenties in good health and CMV-seronegative.

This clone was picked up one time. The CDR3 DNA sequence: TGTGCCAGTATAGACACTGAAGCTTTCTTT. It encodes CASIDTEAFF. The chain joins TRBV19 to TRBJ1-1; no definite D call. The V gene lost 7 bases and the J gene lost 3 bases, with 3 bases spanning the gap. In germline, CDR1 is LNHDA, CDR2 SQIVND (reference sequence). The CDR3 runs 10 residues.

The V and J genes are TRBV6-5 and TRBJ2-7, with D perhaps matching TRBD1 (5 bases). This CDR3 spans 11 amino acids. Per the germline V gene, CDR1 is MNHEY and CDR2 is SVGAGI. The V end lost 5 bases, the J end lost 4 bases, and 6 bases lay between the germline ends. CDR3 sequence reads: CASSTGYEQYF. The CDR3 coding sequence is TGTGCCAGCAGTACAGGTTACGAGCAGTACTTC.

The V call is TRBV28, the J call TRBJ2-7, with no clear D. V lost 4 bases and J lost 0, with 7 bases in between. This CDR3 has 13 amino acids. Per the germline V gene, CDR1 is MDHEN and CDR2 is SYDVKM. The CDR3, as DNA: TGTGCCAGCAGTTCACACAGCTCCTACGAGCAGTACTTC. Translating gives CASSSHSSYEQYF.

The chain combines TRBV5-6 with TRBJ1-3; TRBD1 is a possible D gene (5 bases). CDR1 is SGHDT, CDR2 YYEEEE, per germline. Trimming removed 2 bases from V and 0 bases from J, with 15 bases in between. The CDR3 covers 17 residues. The CDR3 sequence is CASSFPDSLSSGNTIYF. CDR3 nucleotide sequence: TGTGCCAGCAGCTTTCCCGACAGTCTTAGCTCTGGAAACACCATATATTTT.

The chain combines TRBV19 with TRBJ2-7, with 13 bases aligning to TRBD2. The V gene's germline CDR1 is LNHDA and CDR2 SQIVND (reference sequence). The trim removed 5 bases at V and 3 bases at J, leaving 16 bases unmatched. This CDR3 has 19 amino acids. The CDR3 DNA is TGTGCCAGTAGTGCAGAGGGACTAGCGGGGACCAATACTTACTACGAGCAGTACTTC. The encoded protein is CASSAEGLAGTNTYYEQYF.

This rearrangement joins TRBV30 to TRBJ1-4; possibly TRBD1 for D (5 bases). The CDR3 loop spans 15 amino acids. Germline CDR1 reads GTSNPN; CDR2 reads SVGIG (reference sequence). Trimming took off 0 bases at V and 0 bases at J, with 8 bases between the two ends. Written as DNA, the CDR3 is TGTGCCTGGAGTGTATGGGGGGCAACTAATGAAAAACTGTTTTTT. Its protein product is CAWSVWGATNEKLFF.

J is TRBJ1-2 and V is TRBV6-1; D is uncertain. Between the trimmed V and J ends, which lost 2 bases and 4 bases, there was a span of 8 bases. The CDR3 length is 13 residues. Germline loops: CDR1 MNHNS, CDR2 SASEGT. CDR3 DNA: TGTGCCAGCAGTGAATTGGGCTCCTATGGCTACACCTTC. Its protein product is CASSELGSYGYTF.

On this clone: Sequence at one end of the junction differs from germline and may be a read error. The chain is built from TRBV5-6 and TRBJ2-7; no clear D gene. Germline CDR1 and CDR2: SGHDT and YYEEEE. The CDR3 covers 14 residues. CDR3 sequence reads: CASNLIAQTYEQYF. The CDR3 DNA reads TGTGCCAGCAACTTGATCGCTCAGACCTACGAGCAGTACTTC. Combining the CDR3 with reference TRBV5-6 and TRBJ2-7 gives the whole variable domain DAGVTQSPTHLIKTRGQQVTLRCSPKSGHDTVSWYQQALGQGPQFIFQYYEEEERQRGNFPDRFSGHQFPNYSSELNVNALLLGDSALYLCASNLIAQTYEQYFGPGTRLTVT.

CDR3 coding DNA: TGTGCCAGCAGCTTAGATCCAGGGCTCATGTCGGGGCAGTACTTC. It translates to CASSLDPGLMSGQYF. The V and J genes are TRBV7-2 and TRBJ2-7; tentative D call: TRBD1 (5 bases). Trimming cost V 1 base and J 9 bases, with 19 bases left between them. Germline CDR1 reads SGHTA; CDR2 reads FQGNSA. The CDR3 extends over 15 amino acids.

The CDR3 bases are TGTGCCAGCTCACCGAACTCGTTGGATACGCAGTATTTT. It is translated as CASSPNSLDTQYF. The V and J genes are TRBV18 and TRBJ2-3; unclear D gene. Per the germline V gene, CDR1 is KGHSH and CDR2 is LQKENI. Trimming stripped 3 bases from V and 6 bases from J, with 10 bases between. The CDR3 is 13 residues long.

J is TRBJ1-1 and V is TRBV28; D not certain. This CDR3 spans 12 amino acids. Germline V gene sequence: CDR1 MDHEN, CDR2 SYDVKM. V was clipped by 3 bases and J by 8 bases, with 10 bases between them. The CDR3 here is CASSLEVPEAFF. In DNA form, the CDR3 reads TGTGCCAGCAGTTTGGAGGTTCCAGAAGCTTTCTTT.

V is TRBV18 and J is TRBJ1-1, with D unclear. V lost 8 bases to trimming and J lost 1 base, with 14 bases between them. The CDR3 is 14 residues long. The germline CDR1 and CDR2 sequences are KGHSH and LQKENI. The CDR3 is CASGRRGRNTEAFF. The CDR3 DNA reads TGTGCCAGCGGACGGCGGGGTAGGAACACTGAAGCTTTCTTT.

The chain's CDR3 is CASSIRHRDRGRIDQPQHF. The CDR3 bases are TGTGCCAGTAGTATCCGGCACCGGGACAGGGGGCGAATAGATCAGCCCCAGCATTTT. The gene calls are TRBV19 and TRBJ1-5; 12 bases line up with TRBD1. Germline trimming cut 3 bases from V and 5 bases from J; bases unmatched to any gene: 14. Germline CDR1 is LNHDA and CDR2 is SQIVND (reference sequence). The CDR3 runs 19 residues. The full variable domain, completed using reference TRBV19 and TRBJ1-5, is DGGITQSPKYLFRKEGQNVTLSCEQNLNHDAMYWYRQDPGQGLRLIYYSQIVNDFQKGDIAEGYSVSREKKESFPLTVTSAQKNPTAFYLCASSIRHRDRGRIDQPQHFGDGTRLSIL.

The CDR3 DNA follows: TGCGCCAGCAGCCCACGCCTAGCTGAAGCTTTCTTT. It is translated as CASSPRLAEAFF. V and J are TRBV10-2 and TRBJ1-1; D not resolved. The ends were cut back, 6 bases at V and 6 bases at J, with 11 bases in the middle. This CDR3 is 12 amino acids long. Germline CDR1 is WSHSY and CDR2 is SAAADI.

V gene TRBV4-1 combines with J gene TRBJ2-7; 7 bases align to TRBD2. The CDR3 totals 15 residues. Trimming cost V 1 base and J 6 bases; bases outside gene matches: 9. Germline V gene sequence: CDR1 MGHRA, CDR2 YSYEKL. The CDR3 DNA sequence: TGCGCCAGCAGCCAAGTTGCCCCCCCGGGAGGCGAGCAGTACTTC. Its protein product is CASSQVAPPGGEQYF.

The chain combines TRBV6-4 with TRBJ2-1, with a tentative D call TRBD2 (7 bases). Germline lookup yields CDR1 MRHNA and CDR2 SNTAGT. The CDR3 is made up of 16 amino acids. V was trimmed by 6 bases and J by 9 bases, leaving 24 bases between them. CDR3 bases: TGTGCCAGCAGCCAGTCATTCGGTACGGGGGGCCGTGAGCAGTTCTTC. Translated: CASSQSFGTGGREQFF.

The chain carries TRBV6-1 and TRBJ2-1; TRBD1 is a possible D gene (6 bases). Per the germline V gene, CDR1 is MNHNS and CDR2 is SASEGT. V lost 1 base, J lost 8 bases, and 18 bases lay in between. The CDR3 has 16 residues. CDR3 loop: CASSEEARGWSDEQFF. The CDR3 region has the DNA TGTGCCAGCAGTGAAGAGGCCAGGGGATGGTCGGATGAGCAGTTCTTC.

There are a few counts of this clone. This rearrangement joins TRBV27 to TRBJ2-7; 14 nucleotides line up with TRBD2. Germline assignment: CDR1 MNHEY and CDR2 SMNVEV (reference sequence). V lost 5 bases to trimming and J lost 2 bases; unmatched junction nucleotides: 8. There are 17 residues in the CDR3. The CDR3 here is CASSKPGLAGAAYEQYF. The CDR3 DNA reads as TGTGCCAGCAGTAAACCGGGACTAGCGGGGGCAGCCTACGAGCAGTACTTC.